The rows below give T cell receptor beta chains drawn from one sample of a study of T cell responses to AZD1222 COVID-19 vaccine. Clones were read by immunoSEQ multiplex PCR, and TCRdb kept only the in-frame ones, dropping some. In the table there are some 140,000 clones, 92% of which are singletons. The sample consisted of peripheral blood, taken on day 0 of AZD1222 vaccination. The receptors were gathered from an adult in good health. CDR3s include the opening cysteine and the closing phenylalanine or tryptophan. D genes are given only for firm matches. For some rows the clone size is stated as once, few or many, or as a class when expanded; others skip it.

d_call clone_size j_call v_call cdr3_length cdr3_aa cdr3_nt
NA NA TRBJ2-4 TRBV6-4 14 CATLAALAKNIQYF TGTGCCACCTTAGCGGCCTTAGCCAAAAACATTCAGTACTTC
TRBD1 NA TRBJ1-1 TRBV3-1/TRBV3-2 17 CASSQDGGDRLKTEAFF TGTGCCAGCAGCCAAGATGGGGGGGACAGGTTGAAAACTGAAGCTTTCTTT
NA NA TRBJ2-2 TRBV7-9 17 CASSLGRNSGLTGELFF TGTGCCAGCAGCTTAGGGAGAAATTCAGGGCTCACCGGGGAGCTGTTTTTT
NA NA TRBJ2-5 TRBV2 14 CASSVSAGQETQYF TGTGCCAGCAGTGTCTCGGCGGGTCAAGAGACCCAGTACTTC
NA NA TRBJ1-4 TRBV2 15 CASSLGKQNNEKLFF TGTGCCAGCAGCCTTGGAAAACAGAATAATGAAAAACTGTTTTTT
NA NA TRBJ2-5 TRBV2 12 CASNPGRETQYF TGTGCCAGCAACCCAGGGAGAGAGACCCAGTACTTC
TRBD1 NA TRBJ2-7 TRBV11-3 18 CASTLGRDDRGSSYEQYF TGTGCCAGCACTCTAGGAAGGGACGACAGGGGATCTTCCTACGAGCAGTACTTC
NA NA TRBJ1-2 TRBV6-5 12 CASRNGRLGYTF TGTGCCAGCAGAAACGGCCGTTTAGGCTACACCTTC
NA NA TRBJ1-3 TRBV12-3/TRBV12-4 13 CASSPLSGNTIYF TGTGCCAGCAGTCCATTATCTGGAAACACCATATATTTT
TRBD2 NA TRBJ2-3 TRBV5-4 17 CASSSPLAGGAADTQYF TGTGCCAGCAGCTCCCCACTAGCGGGGGGGGCAGCAGATACGCAGTATTTT
NA NA TRBJ1-5 TRBV19 15 CASSIGQVGNQPQHF TGTGCCAGTAGTATCGGGCAAGTTGGCAATCAGCCCCAGCATTTT
NA NA TRBJ2-1 TRBV9 14 CASSVGGAHNEQFF TGTGCCAGCAGCGTTGGGGGGGCTCACAATGAGCAGTTCTTC
NA NA TRBJ1-3 TRBV5-1 16 CASSLGSGAAGNTIYF TGCGCCAGCAGCTTGGGCAGTGGGGCTGCTGGAAACACCATATATTTT
NA few TRBJ2-2 TRBV5-1 14 CASNGGSDTGELFF TGCGCCAGTAACGGGGGTTCGGACACCGGGGAGCTGTTTTTT